These T cell receptor beta chains were read from a single sample in a study of T cells in Graves' hyperthyroidism and ophthalmopathy. One entry per CDR3 protein, called by TCRdb with MiXCR from the multiplex PCR reads. The sample records 370,000 or so distinct CDR3 sequences, around 25% being singletons. The sequencing input was blood. The source is a man aged 50 or older with Graves' hyperthyroidism. CDR3s include the opening cysteine and the closing phenylalanine or tryptophan. The D gene is left open where the match is weak. Clone sizes are given selectively: once, few, many, or a class where the clone is expanded.

>few|NA|TRBJ1-6|TRBV6-5
TGTGCCAGCAGTTACTCGATTCAGAATTCACCCCTCCACTTT
CASSYSIQNSPLHF
>NA|NA|TRBJ2-2|TRBV12-3/TRBV12-4
TGCGTCGCAGGTCCGAACACCGGGGAGCTGTTTTTT
CVAGPNTGELFF
>few|NA|TRBJ1-1|TRBV6-1
TGTGCCAGCAGTTCAGGACGGGGATCAGCTTTCTTT
CASSSGRGSAFF
>NA|NA|TRBJ2-5|TRBV28
TGTGCCAGCAGTACCCAAGCCTATACTAAAGAGACCCAGTACTTC
CASSTQAYTKETQYF
>many|TRBD2|TRBJ2-5|TRBV2
TGTGCCAGCCTCGGGACTAGCGATCAAGAGACCCAGTACTTC
CASLGTSDQETQYF
>few|TRBD1|TRBJ2-1|TRBV20-1
TGCAGTGCTAGCGGACAGGGAGTTTCGAATGAGCAGTTCTTC
CSASGQGVSNEQFF
>NA|TRBD1|TRBJ1-5|TRBV6-5
TGTGCCAGCAGTTACTCAGGACAGGGGGCACGCCAGCCCCAGCATTTT
CASSYSGQGARQPQHF
>NA|TRBD1|TRBJ2-7|TRBV6-1
TGTGCCAGCAGTGCCGTAGACAGGGGAAGAGGCTCCTACGAGCAGTACTTC
CASSAVDRGRGSYEQYF
>NA|NA|TRBJ2-5|TRBV3-1
TGTGCCAGCAGCCAAGGAGGAGGGATGGCCCAGTACTTC
CASSQGGGMAQYF
>NA|TRBD2|TRBJ2-7|TRBV10-3
TGTGCCATCAGTAATAGCGGGAGGGCCTACGAGCAGTACTTC
CAISNSGRAYEQYF
>many|TRBD2|TRBJ2-7|TRBV20-1
TGCAGTGCTACAGACCGGGGCGGGAGAAGGAGCGAGCAGTACTTC
CSATDRGGRRSEQYF
>NA|NA|TRBJ2-1|TRBV6-2/TRBV6-3
TGTGCCAGCAGGGTCACTAGAAGCAATGAGCAGTTCTTC
CASRVTRSNEQFF
>NA|TRBD2|TRBJ2-1|TRBV19
TGTGCCAGTAGTATAGAGGCTCTAGCGGGATCGATCGCCCACCACAATGAGCAGTTCTTC
CASSIEALAGSIAHHNEQFF
>few|NA|TRBJ2-7|TRBV6-1
TGTGCCAGCCGGGACGAGTCCTACGAGCAGTACTTC
CASRDESYEQYF
>many|TRBD1|TRBJ2-3|TRBV11-3
TGTGCCAGCAGCACCAGGGACAGGCGATCGGGGGACACAGATACGCAGTATTTT
CASSTRDRRSGDTDTQYF
>NA|TRBD2|TRBJ2-1|TRBV20-1
TGCAGTGCTAGAAATCAGGACGGAGCGGGGTCAGGTGAGCAGTTCTTC
CSARNQDGAGSGEQFF
>few|NA|TRBJ2-7|TRBV5-5
TGTGCCAGCAGCTTGGGAGGGGTCCAGTCCTACGAGCAGTACTTC
CASSLGGVQSYEQYF
>many|TRBD1|TRBJ2-1|TRBV11-1
TGTGCCAGCAGCGGCAAGGGGGCACCCTCCTACAATGAGCAGTTCTTC
CASSGKGAPSYNEQFF
>NA|NA|TRBJ2-7|TRBV27
TGTGCCAGCAGTTTATATCGTTCCGGTGGGACGGAGCAGTACTTC
CASSLYRSGGTEQYF
>few|NA|TRBJ2-7|TRBV6-2/TRBV6-3
TGTGCCAGCAGCAGTAGCGACTCCTACGAGCAGTACTTC
CASSSSDSYEQYF
>NA|TRBD2|TRBJ2-7|TRBV12-3/TRBV12-4
TGTGCCAGCAGTTTAGATAGCGGGAGCGGCGAGCAGTACTTC
CASSLDSGSGEQYF
>few|NA|TRBJ1-2|TRBV6-5
TGTGCCAGCAGTTACTCTTGGAGAAACTATGGCTACACCTTC
CASSYSWRNYGYTF
>few|NA|TRBJ2-5|TRBV12-3/TRBV12-4
TGTGCCAGCAGAACCAACCAAGAGACCCAGTACTTC
CASRTNQETQYF
>few|NA|TRBJ2-7|TRBV7-9
TGTGCCAGCAGCTCGGGCGAGCACGAGCAGTACTTC
CASSSGEHEQYF
>NA|TRBD1|TRBJ1-1|TRBV13
TGTGCCAGCAGCTCCAGGACAGGGTTAATCGCTGAAGCTTTCTTT
CASSSRTGLIAEAFF
>few|TRBD1|TRBJ2-7|TRBV7-2
TGTGCCAGCAGCTTAGAGGGGGACAGGGGATACGAGCAGTACTTC
CASSLEGDRGYEQYF
>few|NA|TRBJ1-3|TRBV11-2
TGTGCCAGCAGCCCGTCGGCGTTCACTGGAAACACCATATATTTT
CASSPSAFTGNTIYF
>few|NA|TRBJ2-1|TRBV5-1
TGCGCCAGCACCAATGTATTCGGCTCTTACAATGAGCAGTTCTTC
CASTNVFGSYNEQFF
>many|TRBD2|TRBJ2-3|TRBV6-1
TGTGCCAGCAGTCCTAGGACTAGCGGTGGGACAGATACGCAGTATTTT
CASSPRTSGGTDTQYF
>NA|TRBD2|TRBJ2-1|TRBV9
TGTGCCAGCAGCGTAGGTCTAGCGGGGTTCAATGAGCAGTTCTTC
CASSVGLAGFNEQFF